The 17 T cell receptor beta chains given below trace back to one sample, sequenced in a study of blood T cell repertoires in COVID-19. The protocol was immunoSEQ multiplex PCR, while the TCRdb copy is restricted to in-frame clones and leaves out a portion. In the table there are about half a million clones, about 88% of which are singletons. The source material was peripheral blood. All receptors derive from a man between 18 and 29 years old with COVID-19, enrolled during active disease.

The rearrangement joins TRBV30 to TRBJ2-7, with D tentatively TRBD1 (5 bases). Germline CDR1 is GTSNPN and CDR2 is SVGIG (reference sequence). Between the trimmed V and J ends, which lost 4 bases and 3 bases, there was a span of 22 bases. This CDR3 has 16 residues. This CDR3 is CAWNEGQGLFGYEQYF. The CDR3 DNA follows: TGTGCCTGGAACGAAGGGCAGGGCTTATTTGGCTACGAGCAGTACTTC.

The chain carries TRBV6-1 and TRBJ2-7; D is uncertain. This CDR3 spans 15 amino acids. Trimming removed 2 bases at V and 6 bases at J, with 17 bases between. In germline, CDR1 is MNHNS, CDR2 SASEGT. The CDR3 spells CASSEFAVQNGEQYF. The CDR3 DNA is TGTGCCAGCAGTGAATTTGCGGTCCAGAACGGCGAGCAGTACTTC.

V and J are TRBV5-4 and TRBJ2-7; 8 bases are shared with TRBD1. Germline CDR1 reads SGHNT; CDR2 reads YYREEE (reference sequence). With 4 bases clipped from V and 0 bases from J, the junction kept 6 bases outside the gene matches. CDR3 length equals 15 residues. CDR3 residues: CASSRTGSSSYEQYF. The CDR3 DNA follows: TGTGCCAGCAGCCGGACAGGGTCAAGCTCCTACGAGCAGTACTTC. Full variable domain (outside the CDR3, taken from reference TRBV5-4 and TRBJ2-7): ETGVTQSPTHLIKTRGQQVTLRCSSQSGHNTVSWYQQALGQGPQFIFQYYREEENGRGNFPPRFSGLQFPNYSSELNVNALELDDSALYLCASSRTGSSSYEQYFGPGTRLTVT.

The chain uses TRBV7-2 and TRBJ2-1; D might be TRBD2 (5 bases). CDR3 length equals 13 residues. Between the trimmed V and J ends, which lost 1 base and 7 bases, there was a span of 8 bases. Germline CDR1 is SGHTA and CDR2 is FQGNSA. CDR3 sequence: CASSLERRNEQFF. The CDR3 DNA follows: TGTGCCAGCAGCTTAGAGCGGCGGAATGAGCAGTTCTTC.

This chain uses TRBV12-3 or TRBV12-4 with TRBJ2-7; 7 nucleotides line up with TRBD1. The CDR3 has 12 residues. The J segment lost 3 bases and the V segment lost 6 bases, leaving 2 bases of the junction unmatched. CDR3 protein: CASSRDSYEQYF. DNA for the CDR3: TGTGCCAGCAGCCGGGACAGCTACGAGCAGTACTTC.

This clone was seen just once. V and J are TRBV7-2 and TRBJ2-7; D gene ambiguous. The germline V gene encodes CDR1 SGHTA and CDR2 FQGNSA. V was cut by 4 bases and J by 4 bases, with 5 bases left in between. This CDR3 contains 11 residues. This CDR3 reads CASSSTYEQYF. For the CDR3, the DNA is TGTGCCAGCAGCTCTACGTACGAGCAGTACTTC.

The chain carries TRBV5-1 and TRBJ2-3, with TRBD1 identical over 7 bases. The CDR3 sequence is 14 residues long. J lost 0 bases, V lost 5 bases, and 3 bases had no gene match. Germline CDR1 and CDR2: SGHRS and YFSETQ. Written as DNA, the CDR3 is TGCGCCAGCAGAACAGGGGTTAGCACAGATACGCAGTATTTT. Its protein product is CASRTGVSTDTQYF.

The chain employs TRBV19 and TRBJ2-7, with no clear D. V was clipped by 6 bases and J by 5 bases, with 14 bases between them. The CDR3 is 13 amino acids. The germline CDR1 and CDR2 sequences are LNHDA and SQIVND (reference sequence). CDR3 amino acids: CASRPSRRNEQYF. The CDR3 bases are TGTGCCAGTAGACCCTCTAGGAGAAACGAGCAGTACTTC.

The rearrangement joins TRBV27 to TRBJ1-1, with D unclear. Germline loops: CDR1 MNHEY, CDR2 SMNVEV (reference sequence). V was clipped by 4 bases and J by 7 bases, with 16 bases between them. This CDR3 region has 14 residues. This CDR3 is CASSSNTLRGEAFF. In DNA, the CDR3 is TGTGCCAGCAGTTCTAACACTCTCCGGGGTGAAGCTTTCTTT.

The chain is built from TRBV5-4 and TRBJ2-7, with 14 bases identical to TRBD2. V lost 3 bases to trimming and J lost 3 bases; unmatched junction nucleotides: 2. Germline values: CDR1 SGHNT, CDR2 YYREEE (reference sequence). The CDR3 is made up of 15 amino acids. The CDR3 nucleotides read TGTGCCAGCAGCTCGACTAGCGGGAGGGTCTACGAGCAGTACTTC. It translates to CASSSTSGRVYEQYF.

This chain connects TRBV6-5 to TRBJ1-1; D is possibly TRBD1 (6 bases). Per germline, CDR1 MNHEY and CDR2 SVGAGI. Trimming cost V 8 bases and J 0 bases, with 13 bases left between them. The CDR3 is made up of 14 amino acids. The CDR3 loop is CASQDRGMNTEAFF. CDR3 nucleotide sequence: TGTGCCAGCCAGGACAGAGGAATGAACACTGAAGCTTTCTTT.

This sequence joins TRBV27 and TRBJ2-1, with 11 bases lining up with TRBD2. Germline V gene data show CDR1 as MNHEY and CDR2 as SMNVEV (reference sequence). The CDR3 has 17 amino acids. V shed 5 bases, J shed 0 bases, and the junction held 6 bases outside the gene matches. CDR3 amino acids: CASSLAGGFNSYNEQFF. CDR3 coding DNA: TGTGCCAGCAGTCTAGCGGGAGGATTTAACTCCTACAATGAGCAGTTCTTC.

Of note for this clone: Since a much larger clone is just one base distant, this may be a read error. This rearrangement joins TRBV5-6 to TRBJ2-7, with D hard to call. The CDR3 has 11 residues. Germline-derived CDR1 and CDR2 are SGHDT and YYEEEE. Trimming removed 3 bases at V and 2 bases at J, with 3 bases between. The CDR3, as DNA: TGTGCCAGCAGCTCCACCTACGAGCAGTACTTC. Its protein product is CASSSTYEQYF.

The chain combines TRBV18 with TRBJ2-3; perhaps TRBD1 as D (5 bases). The CDR3 runs to 15 residues. Per the germline V gene, CDR1 is KGHSH and CDR2 is LQKENI. V lost 2 bases to trimming and J lost 4 bases, with 13 bases between them. CDR3 residues: CASSPIEGASDTQYF. The CDR3 bases are TGTGCCAGCTCACCAATTGAAGGGGCTTCAGATACGCAGTATTTT.

This sequence joins TRBV7-9 and TRBJ2-2; D possibly corresponds to TRBD2 (5 bases). This CDR3 region has 15 residues. Trimming cost V 7 bases and J 4 bases, with 16 bases left between them. The germline CDR1 and CDR2 sequences are SEHNR and FQNEAQ (reference sequence). The CDR3 coding sequence is TGTGCCAGCATGCTGAGAGGGTTGTCCACCGGGGAGCTGTTTTTT. Translating it yields CASMLRGLSTGELFF. Full variable domain (outside the CDR3, taken from reference TRBV7-9 and TRBJ2-2): DTGVSQNPRHKITKRGQNVTFRCDPISEHNRLYWYRQTLGQGPEFLTYFQNEAQLEKSRLLSDRFSAERPKGSFSTLEIQRTEQGDSAMYLCASMLRGLSTGELFFGEGSRLTVL.

The V and J genes are TRBV25-1 and TRBJ2-2; 8 bases are a match to TRBD1. J gave up 1 base and V 10 bases, and 2 bases lay outside the gene matches. The CDR3 runs to 13 residues. From germline, CDR1 is MGHDK and CDR2 SYGVNS. The CDR3 here is CATGTGNTGELFF. The CDR3 nucleotides are TGTGCCACCGGGACAGGGAACACCGGGGAGCTGTTTTTT.

The chain joins TRBV5-1 to TRBJ2-1; 7 bases map to TRBD1. The V gene end was trimmed by 6 bases and the J gene end by 3 bases; junction bases not matched to a gene: 6. Germline V gives CDR1 SGHRS, CDR2 YFSETQ. The CDR3 consists of 14 residues. For the CDR3, the DNA is TGCGCCAGCACCCAGGGGGACATCTACAATGAGCAGTTCTTC. Protein: CASTQGDIYNEQFF.